This is a list of T cell receptor beta chains from one sample in a study of T cells in localized non-small cell lung cancer. Assay used: immunoSEQ multiplex PCR; TCRdb lists only in-frame clones, some missing. The sample consists of roughly 89,000 clones, approximately 91% of them appearing once. Sequences were derived from PBMCs, sampled before any cancer treatment. The source of these receptors is a woman aged 40 to 75 with stage II squamous cell lung carcinoma. CDR3s include the opening cysteine and the closing phenylalanine or tryptophan. D genes are given only for firm matches. Rows give clone size only sometimes, using once, few, many, or a class for an expanded clone.

clone_size j_call d_call v_call cdr3_nt cdr3_aa
few TRBJ1-2 NA TRBV5-1 TGCGCCAGCAGCTTGTCGACTTTTGGCTACACCTTC CASSLSTFGYTF
NA TRBJ2-7 TRBD1 TRBV7-2 TGTGCCAGCAGCTTGAGCACAGGGGGTAGCCGCGAGCAGTACTTC CASSLSTGGSREQYF
NA TRBJ1-1 NA TRBV5-5 TGTGCCAGCAGCTTGGGGGGAAGGAACACTGAAGCTTTCTTT CASSLGGRNTEAFF
NA TRBJ1-6 NA TRBV5-6 TGTGCCAGCAGCTCCCGACCCAATTCACCCCTCCACTTT CASSSRPNSPLHF
NA TRBJ2-6 NA TRBV28 TGTGCCAGCACAGGGGTGTCAGGGGCCAACGTCCTGACTTTC CASTGVSGANVLTF
once TRBJ1-1 TRBD1 TRBV5-5 TGTGCCAGCAGCAGAAGGGGGCTTCACTTTACCGAAGCTTTCTTT CASSRRGLHFTEAFF
NA TRBJ1-2 TRBD1 TRBV11-2 TGTGCCAGCAGCGCCCGGACAGGGACCTGGGGCTACACCTTC CASSARTGTWGYTF
few TRBJ2-2 TRBD2 TRBV6-4 TGTGCCAGCAGGGCACTAGCGGGGGACACCGGGGAGCTGTTTTTT CASRALAGDTGELFF
NA TRBJ2-1 NA TRBV7-8 TGTGCCAGCAGCTTAGGGTGGGACAATGAGCAGTTCTTC CASSLGWDNEQFF
NA TRBJ2-1 TRBD2 TRBV5-6 TGTGCCAGCAGCTTGGAGCGGGAGGGCCACAATGAGCAGTTCTTC CASSLEREGHNEQFF
NA TRBJ2-2 NA TRBV11-2 TGTGCCAGCAGCCTCATAGCAGGGATTGGCGGGGAGCTGTTTTTT CASSLIAGIGGELFF
NA TRBJ2-3 TRBD2 TRBV6-5 TGTGCCAGCAGCATACTAGCGGGCCCCACAGATACGCAGTATTTT CASSILAGPTDTQYF
NA TRBJ2-3 TRBD2 TRBV5-4 TGTGCCAGCAGCTTGGGAGTTAGCGGGGGTCTAAGCACAGATACGCAGTATTTT CASSLGVSGGLSTDTQYF
NA TRBJ1-1 NA TRBV7-9 TGTGCCAGCAGCTTAGGGGGCGATGTTGGAGCTTTCTTT CASSLGGDVGAFF
NA TRBJ1-4 TRBD1 TRBV6-1 TGTGCCAGCAGTTTCAGGGGGACTAATGAAAAACTGTTTTTT CASSFRGTNEKLFF
NA TRBJ1-4 NA TRBV5-1 TGCGCCAGCAGCCCGGGTAAAGCTAATGAAAAACTGTTTTTT CASSPGKANEKLFF
NA TRBJ1-5 NA TRBV6-1 TGTGCCAGCAGTGCGGCAGTGGGCAATCAGCCCCAGCATTTT CASSAAVGNQPQHF
once TRBJ1-2 NA TRBV14 TGTGCCAGCAGCCAAGCAAGACAGACTGGCTACACCTTC CASSQARQTGYTF
NA TRBJ2-5 TRBD2 TRBV4-2 TGTGCCAGCAGCCAAGATCAGGGGCGGGGGGCCGGGAGGGGAGCCCAGTACTTC CASSQDQGRGAGRGAQYF
once TRBJ1-1 NA TRBV6-6 TGTGCCAGCAGTTACGGGGGGCGTGGAGCTTTCTTT CASSYGGRGAFF
NA TRBJ2-7 TRBD2 TRBV11-2 TGTGCCAGCAGCTTAAGGCTAGCGGGAGCCGAGCAGTACTTC CASSLRLAGAEQYF
once TRBJ1-2 NA TRBV7-2 TGTGCCAGCAGCTTAGCGGACAGTTGGTATGGCTACACCTTC CASSLADSWYGYTF
once TRBJ2-3 NA TRBV6-1 TGTGCCATCTTCCGGGATCCCCCAGAAGATACGCAGTATTTT CAIFRDPPEDTQYF
NA TRBJ1-2 NA TRBV5-6 TGTGCCAGCAGCTTGAAGGTTGGGGGGCCCGCCTCGGCCTACACCTTC CASSLKVGGPASAYTF
NA TRBJ2-1 NA TRBV6-1 TGTGCCAGCGGACAGCGAAATGAGCAGTTCTTC CASGQRNEQFF
few TRBJ1-1 NA TRBV12-5 TGTGCTAGTGGGCTCCGGGACGGGAACACTGAAGCTTTCTTT CASGLRDGNTEAFF
NA TRBJ1-1 NA TRBV2 TGTGCCAGCGGAACCCGTACTTTCTTT CASGTRTFF
once TRBJ1-2 NA TRBV7-2 TGTGCCAGCCAGAACGGCGGAGTGGGTTACACCTTC CASQNGGVGYTF
NA TRBJ1-4 NA TRBV19 TGTGCCAGTAGTTCAACGTCAAAACTACTCCTGAATGAAAAACTGTTTTTT CASSSTSKLLLNEKLFF
NA TRBJ1-5 TRBD1 TRBV30 TGTGCCTGGAGTAGGGACAGGGGCCTTCCCCGCAATCAGCCCCAGCATTTT CAWSRDRGLPRNQPQHF
NA TRBJ2-5 TRBD1 TRBV7-2 TGTGCCAGCAGCTTAGGGACAGGGGGTACCCAGTACTTC CASSLGTGGTQYF
NA TRBJ1-1 NA TRBV5-6 TGTGCCAGCAGCTTGGTAGGCGCCTGGAACGCTGAAGCTTTCTTT CASSLVGAWNAEAFF
NA TRBJ2-7 NA TRBV5-6 TGTGCCAGCAGCTTTTCTAACAGCTACGAGCAGTACTTC CASSFSNSYEQYF
NA TRBJ1-2 TRBD1 TRBV13 TGTGCCAGCAGCCCACGGACAGGTATTTATGGCTACACCTTC CASSPRTGIYGYTF
NA TRBJ2-1 TRBD1 TRBV11-1 TGTGCCAGCAGCTTAGCGGGGAGACAGGGGATCGATGAGCAGTTCTTC CASSLAGRQGIDEQFF
NA TRBJ2-7 NA TRBV6-5 TGTGCCAGCAGTTACTCGAGAGGGACACTCGGTGACGAGCAGTACTTC CASSYSRGTLGDEQYF
NA TRBJ2-7 NA TRBV20-1 TGCAGTGCTAAGGTGGTTTCCGAGCAGTACTTC CSAKVVSEQYF
NA TRBJ1-2 TRBD1 TRBV7-2 TGTGCCAGCAGCTTAGCGGGACAGGGCCCCGCTAACTATGGCTACACCTTC CASSLAGQGPANYGYTF
few TRBJ1-1 TRBD1 TRBV5-1 TGCGCCAGTCACAGGGGGGGTTCGAACACTGAAGCTTTCTTT CASHRGGSNTEAFF
NA TRBJ2-5 NA TRBV4-1 TGCGCCAGCAGCCAAGTCTCCAGGGCAGATCAAGAGACCCAGTACTTC CASSQVSRADQETQYF
NA TRBJ1-2 TRBD1 TRBV19 TGTGCCAGTAGTATAGAAACAGGGGGCCTTGGCTACACCTTC CASSIETGGLGYTF
NA TRBJ1-5 NA TRBV6-1 TGTGCCAGCAGCGTCAAACCCCAGGCTAATCAGCCCCAGCATTTT CASSVKPQANQPQHF
few TRBJ1-3 NA TRBV7-2 TGTGCCAGCAGCTTAGCCTTCGCCTCCTCTGGAAACACCATATATTTT CASSLAFASSGNTIYF
NA TRBJ1-1 NA TRBV29-1 TGCAGCGTTGATGGCCAGATGAACACTGAAGCTTTCTTT CSVDGQMNTEAFF
NA TRBJ1-2 NA TRBV6-5 TGTGCCAGCCTCTCGGATGGTGACTATGGCTACACCTTC CASLSDGDYGYTF
NA TRBJ1-1 NA TRBV2 TGTGCCAGCAGTGTTCGGGGAGGGGTCACTGAAGCTTTCTTT CASSVRGGVTEAFF
NA TRBJ1-1 NA TRBV5-1 TGCGCCAGCAGCTTGGACCCGGGGGGAACTGAAGCTTTCTTT CASSLDPGGTEAFF
NA TRBJ1-5 NA TRBV27 TGTGCCAGCAGTTTTGCAGGAGTTCAGCCCCAGCATTTT CASSFAGVQPQHF